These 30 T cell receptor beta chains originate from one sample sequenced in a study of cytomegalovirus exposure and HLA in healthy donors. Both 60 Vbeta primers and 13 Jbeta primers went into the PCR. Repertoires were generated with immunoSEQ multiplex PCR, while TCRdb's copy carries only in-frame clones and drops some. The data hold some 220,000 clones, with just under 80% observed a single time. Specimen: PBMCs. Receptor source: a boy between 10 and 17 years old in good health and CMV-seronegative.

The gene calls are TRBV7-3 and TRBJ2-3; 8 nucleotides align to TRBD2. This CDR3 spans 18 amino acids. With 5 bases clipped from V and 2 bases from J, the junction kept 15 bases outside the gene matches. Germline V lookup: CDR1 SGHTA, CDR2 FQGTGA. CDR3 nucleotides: TGTGCCAGCAGCCCTCAACGCGGACTAGCCGGGGCCACAGATACGCAGTATTTT. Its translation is CASSPQRGLAGATDTQYF.

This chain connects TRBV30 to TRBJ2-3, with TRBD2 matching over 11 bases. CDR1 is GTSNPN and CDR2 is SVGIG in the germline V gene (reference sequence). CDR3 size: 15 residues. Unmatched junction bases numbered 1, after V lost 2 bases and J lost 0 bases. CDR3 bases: TGTGCCTGGAGTAGACTAGCGGGGAGCACAGATACGCAGTATTTT. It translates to CAWSRLAGSTDTQYF.

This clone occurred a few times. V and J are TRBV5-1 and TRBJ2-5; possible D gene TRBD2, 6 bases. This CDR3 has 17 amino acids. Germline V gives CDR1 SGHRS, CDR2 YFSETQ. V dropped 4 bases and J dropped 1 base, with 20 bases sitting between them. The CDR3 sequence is CASSPRGSPLFQETQYF. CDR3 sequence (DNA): TGCGCCAGCAGCCCCCGGGGGTCACCCCTCTTCCAAGAGACCCAGTACTTC.

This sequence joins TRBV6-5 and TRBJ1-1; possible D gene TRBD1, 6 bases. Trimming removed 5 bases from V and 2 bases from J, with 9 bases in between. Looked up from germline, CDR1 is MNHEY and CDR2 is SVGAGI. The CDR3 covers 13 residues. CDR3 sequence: CASSPDSNTEAFF. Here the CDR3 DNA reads TGTGCCAGCAGTCCGGACAGCAACACTGAAGCTTTCTTT.

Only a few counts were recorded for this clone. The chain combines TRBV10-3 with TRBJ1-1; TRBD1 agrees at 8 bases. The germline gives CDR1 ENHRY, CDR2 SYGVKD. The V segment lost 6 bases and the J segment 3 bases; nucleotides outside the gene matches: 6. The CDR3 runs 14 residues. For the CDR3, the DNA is TGTGCCATCAGGAGACAGGGGCCGGACACTGAAGCTTTCTTT. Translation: CAIRRQGPDTEAFF.

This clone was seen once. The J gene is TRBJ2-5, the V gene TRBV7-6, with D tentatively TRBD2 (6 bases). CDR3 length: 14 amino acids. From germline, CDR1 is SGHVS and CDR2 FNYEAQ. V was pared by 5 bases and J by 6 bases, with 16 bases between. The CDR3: CASSPMEGMQTQYF. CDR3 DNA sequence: TGTGCCAGCAGCCCCATGGAGGGGATGCAGACCCAGTACTTC.

The CDR3, as DNA: TGTGCCAGTAGTATTGCTTGGACTAGCGTCGGGGGAGAGACCCAGTACTTC. This codes for CASSIAWTSVGGETQYF. The J gene is TRBJ2-5, the V gene TRBV19; TRBD2 matches at 9 bases. V shed 3 bases and J 4 bases; nucleotides not matched to a gene: 12. Germline-derived CDR1 and CDR2 are LNHDA and SQIVND (reference sequence). This CDR3 comprises 17 residues.

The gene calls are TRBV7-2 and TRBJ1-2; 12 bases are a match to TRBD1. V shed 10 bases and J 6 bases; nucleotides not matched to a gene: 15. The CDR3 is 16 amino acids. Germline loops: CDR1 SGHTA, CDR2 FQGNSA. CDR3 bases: TGTGCCATACTAGCGGCGAGGGGGACAGGGGGCAATGGCTACACCTTC. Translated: CAILAARGTGGNGYTF.

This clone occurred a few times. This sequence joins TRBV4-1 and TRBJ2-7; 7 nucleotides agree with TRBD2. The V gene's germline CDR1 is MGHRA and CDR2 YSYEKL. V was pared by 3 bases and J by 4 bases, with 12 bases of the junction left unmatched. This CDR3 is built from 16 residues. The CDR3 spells CASSQGNRLAEYEQYF. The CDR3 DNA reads TGCGCCAGCAGCCAGGGAAACCGACTAGCCGAGTACGAGCAGTACTTC.

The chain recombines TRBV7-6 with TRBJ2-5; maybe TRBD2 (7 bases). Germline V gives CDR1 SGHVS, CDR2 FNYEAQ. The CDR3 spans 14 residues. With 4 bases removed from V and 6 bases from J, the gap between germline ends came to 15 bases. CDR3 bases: TGTGCCAGCAGCTCCAAGGGGGGGGGAAAGACCCAGTACTTC. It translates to CASSSKGGGKTQYF.

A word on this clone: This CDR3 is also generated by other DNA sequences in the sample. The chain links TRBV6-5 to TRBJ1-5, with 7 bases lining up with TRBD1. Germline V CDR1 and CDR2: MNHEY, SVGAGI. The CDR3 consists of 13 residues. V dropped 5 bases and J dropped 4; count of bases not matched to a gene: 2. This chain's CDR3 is CASSRDSNQPQHF. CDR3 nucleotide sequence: TGTGCCAGCAGTCGGGACAGTAATCAGCCCCAGCATTTT.

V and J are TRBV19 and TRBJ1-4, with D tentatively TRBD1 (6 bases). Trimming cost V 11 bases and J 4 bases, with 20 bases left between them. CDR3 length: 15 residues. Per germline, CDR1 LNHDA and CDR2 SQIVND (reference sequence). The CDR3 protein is CASRWWGQGNEKLFF. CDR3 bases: TGTGCCTCTAGATGGTGGGGGCAGGGTAATGAAAAACTGTTTTTT. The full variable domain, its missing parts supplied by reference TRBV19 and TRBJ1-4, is DGGITQSPKYLFRKEGQNVTLSCEQNLNHDAMYWYRQDPGQGLRLIYYSQIVNDFQKGDIAEGYSVSREKKESFPLTVTSAQKNPTAFYLCASRWWGQGNEKLFFGSGTQLSVL.

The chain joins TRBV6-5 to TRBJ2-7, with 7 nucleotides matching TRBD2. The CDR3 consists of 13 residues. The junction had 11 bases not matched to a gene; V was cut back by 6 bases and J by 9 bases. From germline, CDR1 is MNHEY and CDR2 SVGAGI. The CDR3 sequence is CASSTSDPRAQYF. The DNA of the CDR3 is TGTGCCAGCAGCACTAGCGACCCGCGCGCGCAGTACTTC.

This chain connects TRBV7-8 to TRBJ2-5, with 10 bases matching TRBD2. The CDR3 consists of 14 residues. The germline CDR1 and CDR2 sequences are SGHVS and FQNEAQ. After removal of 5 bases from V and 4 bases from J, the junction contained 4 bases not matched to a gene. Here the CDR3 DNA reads TGTGCCAGCAGCAAAAGGACTAGCGGAGAGACCCAGTACTTC. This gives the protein CASSKRTSGETQYF.

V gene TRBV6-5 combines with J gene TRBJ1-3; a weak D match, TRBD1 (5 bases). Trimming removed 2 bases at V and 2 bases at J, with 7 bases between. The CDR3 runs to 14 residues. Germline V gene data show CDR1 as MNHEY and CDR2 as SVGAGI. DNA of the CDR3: TGTGCCAGCAGTTACAGGGGCGCTGGAAACACCATATATTTT. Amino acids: CASSYRGAGNTIYF.

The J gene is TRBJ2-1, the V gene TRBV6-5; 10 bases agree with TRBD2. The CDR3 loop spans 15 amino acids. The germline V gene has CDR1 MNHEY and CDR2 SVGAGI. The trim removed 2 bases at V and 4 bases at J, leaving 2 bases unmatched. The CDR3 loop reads CASSYELAGYNEQFF. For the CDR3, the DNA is TGTGCCAGCAGTTACGAACTAGCGGGGTACAATGAGCAGTTCTTC.

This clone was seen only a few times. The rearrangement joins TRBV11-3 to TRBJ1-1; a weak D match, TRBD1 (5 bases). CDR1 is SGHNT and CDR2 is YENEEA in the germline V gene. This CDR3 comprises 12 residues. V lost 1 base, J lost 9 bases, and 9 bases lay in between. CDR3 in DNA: TGTGCCAGCAGCTTAGGACCAGGGAAAGCTTTCTTT. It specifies CASSLGPGKAFF. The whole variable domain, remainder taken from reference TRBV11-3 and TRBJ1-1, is EAGVVQSPRYKIIEKKQPVAFWCNPISGHNTLYWYLQNLGQGPELLIRYENEEAVDDSQLPKDRFSAERLKGVDSTLKIQPAELGDSAVYLCASSLGPGKAFFGQGTRLTVV.

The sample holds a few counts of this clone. The CDR3 sequence: CASSFLVVNTEAFF. CDR3 in DNA: TGTGCCAGCAGCTTTCTTGTTGTAAACACTGAAGCTTTCTTT. This chain joins TRBV5-5 and TRBJ1-1; D is unclear. The CDR3 totals 14 residues. The V and J ends lost 2 bases and 2 bases respectively, with 10 bases between them. Germline lookup yields CDR1 SGHKS and CDR2 YYEKEE (reference sequence).

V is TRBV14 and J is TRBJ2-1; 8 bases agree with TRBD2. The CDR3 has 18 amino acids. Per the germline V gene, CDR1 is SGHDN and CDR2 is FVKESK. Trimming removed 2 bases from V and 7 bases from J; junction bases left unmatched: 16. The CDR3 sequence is CASSQRPLASGRLNEQFF. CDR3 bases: TGTGCCAGCAGCCAAAGACCCCTAGCAAGCGGGAGATTGAATGAGCAGTTCTTC.

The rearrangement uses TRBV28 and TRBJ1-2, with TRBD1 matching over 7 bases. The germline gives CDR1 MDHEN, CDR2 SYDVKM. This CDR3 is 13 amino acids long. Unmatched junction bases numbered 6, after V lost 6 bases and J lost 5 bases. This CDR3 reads CASRAGQLYGYTF. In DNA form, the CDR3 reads TGTGCCAGCAGGGCGGGACAGCTTTATGGCTACACCTTC.

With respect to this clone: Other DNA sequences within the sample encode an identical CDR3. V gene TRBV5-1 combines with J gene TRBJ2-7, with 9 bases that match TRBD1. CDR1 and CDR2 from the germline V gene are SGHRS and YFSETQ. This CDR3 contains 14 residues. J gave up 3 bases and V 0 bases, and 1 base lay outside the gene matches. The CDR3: CASSLDRGLYEQYF. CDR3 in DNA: TGCGCCAGCAGCTTGGACAGGGGGCTCTACGAGCAGTACTTC.

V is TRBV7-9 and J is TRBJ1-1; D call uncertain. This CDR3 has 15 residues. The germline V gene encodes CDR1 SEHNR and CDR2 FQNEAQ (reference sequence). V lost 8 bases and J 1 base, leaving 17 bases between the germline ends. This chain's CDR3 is CASRIEGLGNTEAFF. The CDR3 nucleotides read TGTGCCAGCCGTATAGAGGGCCTAGGGAACACTGAAGCTTTCTTT.

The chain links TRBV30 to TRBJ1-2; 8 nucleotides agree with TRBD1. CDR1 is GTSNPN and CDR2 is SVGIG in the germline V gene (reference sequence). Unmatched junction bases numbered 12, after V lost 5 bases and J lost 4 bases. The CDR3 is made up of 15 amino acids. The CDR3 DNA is TGTGCCTGGCATACTGGACAGGGAGTCAGCTATGGCTACACCTTC. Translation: CAWHTGQGVSYGYTF.

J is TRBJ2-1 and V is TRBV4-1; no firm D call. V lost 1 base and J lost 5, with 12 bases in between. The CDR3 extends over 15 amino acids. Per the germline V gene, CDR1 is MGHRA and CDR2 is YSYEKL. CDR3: CASSQASRSHNEQFF. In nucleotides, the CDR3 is TGCGCCAGCAGCCAAGCATCTAGATCGCACAATGAGCAGTTCTTC.

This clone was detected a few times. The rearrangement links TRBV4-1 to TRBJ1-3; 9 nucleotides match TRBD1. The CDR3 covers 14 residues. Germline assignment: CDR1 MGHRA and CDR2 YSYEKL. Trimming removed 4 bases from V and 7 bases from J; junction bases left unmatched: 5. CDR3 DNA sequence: TGCGCCAGCAGCCCGGGACAGGGCGGGAACACCATATATTTT. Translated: CASSPGQGGNTIYF.

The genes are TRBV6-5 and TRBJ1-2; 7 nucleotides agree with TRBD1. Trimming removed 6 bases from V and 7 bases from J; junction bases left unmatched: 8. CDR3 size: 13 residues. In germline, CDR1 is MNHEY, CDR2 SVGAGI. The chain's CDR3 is CASRSTGFSGYTF. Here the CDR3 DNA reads TGTGCCAGCAGGTCGACAGGGTTTAGTGGCTACACCTTC.

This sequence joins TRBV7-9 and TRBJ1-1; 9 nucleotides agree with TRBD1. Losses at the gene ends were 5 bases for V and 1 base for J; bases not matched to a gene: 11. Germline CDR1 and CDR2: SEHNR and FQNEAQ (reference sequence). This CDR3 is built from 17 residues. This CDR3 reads CASSPGILGQGNTEAFF. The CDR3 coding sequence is TGTGCCAGCAGCCCGGGGATTCTGGGACAGGGGAACACTGAAGCTTTCTTT.

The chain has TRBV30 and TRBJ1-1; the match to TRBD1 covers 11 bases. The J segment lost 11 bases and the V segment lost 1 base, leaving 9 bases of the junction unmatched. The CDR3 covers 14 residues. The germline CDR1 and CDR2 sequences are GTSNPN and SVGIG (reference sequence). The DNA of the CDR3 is TGTGCCTGGAGTGGGACAGGGGGCGGACGAGGGGCTTTCTTT. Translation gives CAWSGTGGGRGAFF. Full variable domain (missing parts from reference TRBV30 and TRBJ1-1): SQTIHQWPATLVQPVGSPLSLECTVEGTSNPNLYWYRQAAGRGLQLLFYSVGIGQISSEVPQNLSASRPQDRQFILSSKKLLLSDSGFYLCAWSGTGGGRGAFFGQGTRLTVV.

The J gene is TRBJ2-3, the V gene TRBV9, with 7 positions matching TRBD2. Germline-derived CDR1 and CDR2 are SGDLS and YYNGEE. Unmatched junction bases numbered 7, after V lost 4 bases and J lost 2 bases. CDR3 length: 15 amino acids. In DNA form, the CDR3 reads TGTGCCAGCAGCCCTTGGGGGGGACCCACAGATACGCAGTATTTT. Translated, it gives CASSPWGGPTDTQYF.

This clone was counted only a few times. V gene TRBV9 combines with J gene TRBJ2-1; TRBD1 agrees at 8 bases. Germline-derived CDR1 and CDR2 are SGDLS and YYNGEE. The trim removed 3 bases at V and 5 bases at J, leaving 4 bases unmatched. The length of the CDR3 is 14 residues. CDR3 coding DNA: TGTGCCAGCAGCGCTGGGACAGGACACAATGAGCAGTTCTTC. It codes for CASSAGTGHNEQFF.